One and the same sample provided the 7 T cell receptor beta chains below, sequenced in a study of shared clonotypes between healthy human individuals. The protocol was immunoSEQ multiplex PCR, while the TCRdb copy is restricted to in-frame clones and leaves out a portion. The top ten clones hold more than 0.12% of a sample with more than 2,000,000 clones, 85% to 95% of them seen once. The source material was naive CD4+ T cells sorted from blood. Subset of the sample: CD45RA+ positively selected. All receptors come from a man younger than 35 in good health.

The chain has TRBV19 and TRBJ1-2; no reliable D call. Germline CDR1 is LNHDA and CDR2 is SQIVND (reference sequence). Trimming cost V 4 bases and J 1 base, with 4 bases left between them. The CDR3 has 12 amino acids. CDR3 bases: TGTGCCAGTAGTAAGAATAACTATGGCTACACCTTC. Translated: CASSKNNYGYTF.

V gene TRBV6-1 combines with J gene TRBJ2-1, with D tentatively TRBD2 (6 bases). This CDR3 is 13 amino acids long. The germline V gene encodes CDR1 MNHNS and CDR2 SASEGT. Between the trimmed V and J ends, which lost 8 bases and 10 bases, there was a span of 18 bases. CDR3 coding DNA: TGTGCCAGCCGGGGGTTTACTTATGGGGAGCAGTTCTTC. As protein: CASRGFTYGEQFF.

V and J are TRBV10-3 and TRBJ2-7; no clear D. In germline, CDR1 is ENHRY, CDR2 SYGVKD. Trimming shortened V by 3 bases and J by 5 bases, and 5 bases separated the two germline ends. CDR3 length: 11 residues. CDR3 sequence: CAISDVNEQYF. Written as DNA, the CDR3 is TGTGCCATCAGTGATGTGAACGAGCAGTACTTC.

V gene TRBV6-6 combines with J gene TRBJ1-5, with 7 bases identical to TRBD1. The CDR3 is 16 amino acids. V dropped 2 bases and J dropped 3; count of bases not matched to a gene: 7. Germline CDR1 MNHNY, CDR2 SVGAGI (reference sequence). CDR3 sequence: CASSYPSGTVNQPQHF. In DNA, the CDR3 is TGTGCCAGCAGTTACCCCTCCGGGACAGTCAATCAGCCCCAGCATTTT.

The chain joins TRBV18 to TRBJ2-5; D is unresolved. Trimming pared 8 bases from V and 3 bases from J, leaving 13 bases between. The CDR3 consists of 13 residues. Germline V gene sequence: CDR1 KGHSH, CDR2 LQKENI. The CDR3 here is CASRRGREETQYF. In nucleotides, the CDR3 is TGTGCCAGCCGGCGCGGACGCGAAGAGACCCAGTACTTC.

V and J are TRBV7-9 and TRBJ2-2; 8 nucleotides align to TRBD1. The V and J ends lost 5 bases and 0 bases, in that order; junction bases with no gene match: 8. Germline V lookup: CDR1 SEHNR, CDR2 FQNEAQ (reference sequence). CDR3 length: 17 amino acids. CDR3 in amino acids: CASSRTNRGTNTGELFF. The CDR3 nucleotides read TGTGCCAGCAGCCGCACTAACAGGGGGACGAACACCGGGGAGCTGTTTTTT.

The gene calls are TRBV19 and TRBJ1-2; D is uncertain. Trimming took off 6 bases at V and 1 base at J, with 3 bases between the two ends. CDR3 length: 11 amino acids. Germline-derived CDR1 and CDR2 are LNHDA and SQIVND (reference sequence). The CDR3 DNA reads as TGTGCCAGTAGATTTAACTATGGCTACACCTTC. Its translation: CASRFNYGYTF.